These 29 T cell receptor beta chains originate from one sample sequenced in a study of read filtering for tumor transcriptome and immune sequencing. This library used roughly 370 ng RNA and molecular barcoded adaptors spanning alpha/delta and beta/gamma chains. One entry per CDR3 protein, called by TCRdb with MiXCR from the reads. The table has around 130,000 distinct CDR3 sequences, 10% to 15% seen once. Input material: a population of CD138-negative cells sorted from bone marrow. The receptors were gathered from a donor aged 40 or older with multiple myeloma.

A note on this clonotype: Since a much larger clone is just one base distant, this may be a read error. The rearrangement joins TRBV2 to TRBJ1-5; TRBD1 matches 7 bases. The CDR3 is made up of 13 amino acids. Germline lookup yields CDR1 SNHLY and CDR2 FYNNEI. The CDR3 loop reads CASSGRAGQLQHF. The CDR3 nucleotides are TGTGCCAGCAGTGGCAGGGCGGGACAGCTCCAGCATTTT.

This clonotype has at least ten counts. This rearrangement joins TRBV3-1 to TRBJ1-6; no clear D. V dropped 4 bases and J dropped 7 bases, with 11 bases sitting between them. Looked up from germline, CDR1 is LGHDT and CDR2 is YNNKEL (reference sequence). The CDR3 loop spans 14 amino acids. The CDR3 bases are TGTGCCAGCAGCCCCCAAAGTCGGAATTCACCCCTCCACTTT. Residues: CASSPQSRNSPLHF.

This clonotype has just a few counts. The gene calls are TRBV11-2 and TRBJ2-2; D perhaps matches TRBD1 (5 bases). Trimming took 5 bases from V and 3 from J, leaving 7 bases between them. This CDR3 is 13 amino acids long. Germline V gene data show CDR1 as SGHAT and CDR2 as FQNNGV. This CDR3 reads CASSKGDTGELFF. The CDR3 DNA reads as TGTGCCAGCAGCAAAGGGGACACCGGGGAGCTGTTTTTT.

The rearrangement joins TRBV10-3 to TRBJ2-1; D is undetermined. This CDR3 is built from 14 residues. Germline-derived CDR1 and CDR2 are ENHRY and SYGVKD. Trimming shortened V by 9 bases and J by 4 bases, and 16 bases separated the two germline ends. CDR3 DNA sequence: TGTGCCATTAGGTATAACGACGTTTACAATGAGCAGTTCTTC. It is translated as CAIRYNDVYNEQFF.

At least ten counts were recorded for this clonotype. The chain is built from TRBV6-4 and TRBJ2-1; D remains unclear. The ends were cut back, 2 bases at V and 6 bases at J, with 8 bases in the middle. The germline V gene encodes CDR1 MRHNA and CDR2 SNTAGT. CDR3 length: 13 residues. CDR3 coding DNA: TGTGCCAGCAGTGACCTTGGTGGCAATGAGCAGTTCTTC. Translating gives CASSDLGGNEQFF.

Many counts were recorded for this clonotype. The chain recombines TRBV28 with TRBJ2-7; 10 positions match TRBD2. V gave up 3 bases and J gave up 3 bases; unmatched junction bases: 11. Germline CDR1 is MDHEN and CDR2 is SYDVKM. This CDR3 has 17 residues. This chain's CDR3 is CASSLPLGSGRNYEQYF. In nucleotides, the CDR3 is TGTGCCAGCAGTTTGCCCCTTGGTAGCGGGAGGAACTACGAGCAGTACTTC.

This clonotype turned up a few times. CDR3 protein: CSVESYQGLGTDTQYF. In DNA, the CDR3 is TGCAGCGTTGAGTCGTACCAGGGTTTAGGCACAGATACGCAGTATTTT. The chain joins TRBV29-1 to TRBJ2-3; tentative D call: TRBD1 (5 bases). CDR1 is SQVTM, CDR2 ANQGSEA, per germline. CDR3 length equals 16 residues. Trimming took 3 bases from V and 1 from J, leaving 17 bases between them.

The CDR3 region has the DNA TGTGCCAGCAGTTCGGGACACTCCTCTGGGGCCAACGTCCTGACTTTC. Its translation is CASSSGHSSGANVLTF. This chain connects TRBV6-5 to TRBJ2-6; tentatively, D is TRBD1 (6 bases). V was clipped by 4 bases and J by 0 bases, with 10 bases between them. CDR1 MNHEY and CDR2 SVGAGI come from the germline V gene. The CDR3 contains 16 residues.

Regarding this clonotype: A much larger clone differs by one base, so this may be a read error. The chain joins TRBV7-9 to TRBJ1-1; no clear D gene. There are 13 residues in the CDR3. Germline lookup yields CDR1 SEHNR and CDR2 FQNEAQ (reference sequence). Trimming took 2 bases from V and 7 from J, leaving 11 bases between them. The CDR3 sequence is CASSLSEGSEAFF. CDR3 nucleotides: TGTGCCAGCAGCTTAAGTGAAGGGAGTGAAGCTTTCTTT. Filled out from reference TRBV7-9 and TRBJ1-1, the complete variable domain reads DTGVSQNPRHKITKRGQNVTFRCDPISEHNRLYWYRQTLGQGPEFLTYFQNEAQLEKSRLLSDRFSAERPKGSFSTLEIQRTEQGDSAMYLCASSLSEGSEAFFGQGTRLTVV.

This clonotype showed up many times. The chain recombines TRBV29-1 with TRBJ2-6; 8 positions agree with TRBD1. The V gene end was trimmed by 6 bases and the J gene end by 2 bases; junction bases not matched to a gene: 3. CDR3 size: 14 residues. Germline V gene data show CDR1 as SQVTM and CDR2 as ANQGSEA. The DNA for the CDR3 is TGCAGCGTCTGGACAGGGACTGGGGCCAACGTCCTGACTTTC. Its protein product is CSVWTGTGANVLTF. Based on the CDR3 plus reference TRBV29-1 and TRBJ2-6, the full variable domain is SAVISQKPSRDICQRGTSLTIQCQVDSQVTMMFWYRQQPGQSLTLIATANQGSEATYESGFVIDKFPISRPNLTFSTLTVSNMSPEDSSIYLCSVWTGTGANVLTFGAGSRLTVL.

This clonotype was seen repeatedly, ten times or more. This chain links TRBV29-1 with TRBJ2-7; perhaps TRBD1 as D (5 bases). Trimming cost V 4 bases and J 0 bases, with 7 bases left between them. This CDR3 region has 12 residues. Per the germline V gene, CDR1 is SQVTM and CDR2 is ANQGSEA. CDR3 bases: TGCAGCGTTGGACAGAGCTCCTACGAGCAGTACTTC. The encoded protein is CSVGQSSYEQYF.

The rearrangement joins TRBV9 to TRBJ2-2, with D perhaps TRBD2 (5 bases). The V end was cut by 0 bases, the J end by 0 bases, with 6 bases between. The germline gives CDR1 SGDLS, CDR2 YYNGEE. The CDR3 is made up of 15 amino acids. The CDR3 sequence is CASSVGLSNTGELFF. The CDR3 DNA sequence: TGTGCCAGCAGCGTAGGACTATCGAACACCGGGGAGCTGTTTTTT.

This clonotype appeared many times. V and J are TRBV5-1 and TRBJ2-5; the D is unclear. V lost 2 bases, J lost 1 base, and 12 bases lay in between. The germline V gene encodes CDR1 SGHRS and CDR2 YFSETQ. There are 15 residues in the CDR3. The CDR3 loop reads CASSFRQVAQETQYF. CDR3 bases: TGCGCCAGCAGCTTTCGGCAGGTGGCCCAAGAGACCCAGTACTTC.

This clonotype was counted many times. At one of its ends the junction is not consistent with the germline gene, which may arise from a read error. The CDR3: CASSPSGTSTGELFF. For the CDR3, the DNA is TGTGCTAGCAGCCCCTCCGGGACAAGCACCGGGGAGCTGTTTTTT. The J gene is TRBJ2-2, the V gene TRBV7-7; a weak D match, TRBD1 (6 bases). The CDR3 spans 15 residues. Germline CDR1 reads SSHAT; CDR2 reads FNYEAQ (reference sequence). The whole variable domain, remainder taken from reference TRBV7-7 and TRBJ2-2, is GAGVSQSPRYKVTKRGQDVTLRCDPISSHATLYWYQQALGQGPEFLTYFNYEAQPDKSGLPSDRFSAERPEGSISTLTIQRTEQRDSAMYRCASSPSGTSTGELFFGEGSRLTVL.

This clonotype has a count of ten or more. The chain carries TRBV30 and TRBJ1-1; D may be TRBD1 (5 bases). This CDR3 has 18 amino acids. Looked up from germline, CDR1 is GTSNPN and CDR2 is SVGIG (reference sequence). The V and J ends lost 1 base and 1 base respectively, with 22 bases between them. CDR3 DNA sequence: TGTGCCTGGAGTGCCCTTCGAAATTACCGGGACTCGAACACTGAAGCTTTCTTT. Amino acid sequence: CAWSALRNYRDSNTEAFF.

This clonotype has a handful of counts. One end of the junction is discordant with germline, which a read error may explain. The chain employs TRBV5-1 and TRBJ2-5, with D maybe TRBD1 (5 bases). Germline CDR1 and CDR2: SGHRS and YFSETQ. The CDR3 is made up of 16 amino acids. The CDR3 DNA reads TGCGCCAGCAGCTTGGGAATACTGGACACCCAAGGGACCCAGTACTTC. Its translation is CASSLGILDTQGTQYF.

In the case of this clonotype: A read error may explain this, as a much larger clone is one base away. The chain recombines TRBV10-3 with TRBJ1-1; a possible D gene is TRBD1 (6 bases). CDR1 and CDR2 from the germline V gene are ENHRY and SYGVKD. V shed 4 bases and J shed 5 bases, with 14 bases lying between them. The length of the CDR3 is 14 residues. The CDR3 DNA is TGTGCCATCAGTGCGGACAGTGTGTTGACTGAAGCTTTCTTT. It translates to CAISADSVLTEAFF.

This clonotype was recorded a few times. J is TRBJ1-5 and V is TRBV2; TRBD1 matches 7 bases. V was clipped by 8 bases and J by 4 bases; unmatched bases: 5. The CDR3 loop spans 13 amino acids. Germline lookup yields CDR1 SNHLY and CDR2 FYNNEI. DNA of the CDR3: TGTGCCAGCGCCCGGGACAGAAATCAGCCCCAGCATTTT. Amino acid sequence: CASARDRNQPQHF.

This clonotype was counted ten times or more. This chain uses TRBV6-1 with TRBJ2-2; D ambiguous. The length of the CDR3 is 16 residues. Germline CDR1 and CDR2: MNHNS and SASEGT. V lost 0 bases, J lost 2 bases, and 10 bases lay in between. CDR3 residues: CASSEALSFNTGELFF. CDR3 bases: TGTGCCAGCAGTGAAGCGCTATCGTTTAACACCGGGGAGCTGTTTTTT.

This clonotype came up many times. The chain couples TRBV23-1 to TRBJ1-5; possible D gene TRBD1, 5 bases. TRBV23-1 is placed among ORFs of uncertain function. V lost 4 bases and J lost 6, with 10 bases in between. This CDR3 has 13 amino acids. The DNA of the CDR3 is TGCGCCAGCAGTCTTGGGGGTTTTCAGCCCCAGCATTTT. It specifies CASSLGGFQPQHF.

Only a few counts were recorded for this clonotype. It is likely a read error, because the conserved phenylalanine at the end of the CDR3 is missing. V and J are TRBV4-1 and TRBJ2-5; D might be TRBD1 (6 bases). From germline, CDR1 is MGHRA and CDR2 YSYEKL. The CDR3 length is 15 residues. Trimming removed 1 base from V and 1 base from J, with 10 bases in between. This chain's CDR3 is CASSQGGGFQETQYS. The DNA of the CDR3 is TGCGCCAGCAGCCAAGGTGGGGGCTTCCAAGAGACCCAGTACTCC.

This clonotype appeared many times. The chain employs TRBV12-3 or TRBV12-4 and TRBJ2-2; 7 bases map to TRBD2. J lost 9 bases, V lost 3 bases, and 4 bases had no gene match. The CDR3 length is 13 residues. As DNA, the CDR3 is TGTGCCAGCAGTTTCGAGCGGGGTTGGGAGCTGTTTTTT. Translating gives CASSFERGWELFF.

This clonotype was picked up many times. The chain combines TRBV6-5 with TRBJ2-7, with D possibly TRBD1 on 6 matching bases. V was pared by 2 bases and J by 4 bases, with 9 bases between. The CDR3 runs 13 residues. Germline V CDR1 and CDR2: MNHEY, SVGAGI. In DNA, the CDR3 is TGTGCCAGCAGTTACAGCAGGGGATACGAGCAGTACTTC. Protein product: CASSYSRGYEQYF.

This clonotype was observed at least ten times. This sequence joins TRBV4-1 and TRBJ2-1; the match to TRBD1 covers 7 bases. CDR1 and CDR2 from the germline V gene are MGHRA and YSYEKL. The CDR3 totals 16 residues. V dropped 2 bases and J dropped 3; count of bases not matched to a gene: 7. The CDR3 protein is CASSQPDRDIYNEQFF. The CDR3 DNA reads as TGCGCCAGCAGCCAACCAGACAGGGACATCTACAATGAGCAGTTCTTC.

At least ten counts were recorded for this clonotype. The chain carries TRBV12-3 or TRBV12-4 and TRBJ2-2; D may match TRBD1 or TRBD2 (5 bases each). CDR3 length: 15 residues. Trimming removed 7 bases at V and 0 bases at J, with 12 bases between. CDR3 amino acids: CASTLGTANTGELFF. The DNA for the CDR3 is TGTGCCAGCACCCTCGGGACCGCGAACACCGGGGAGCTGTTTTTT.

Many counts were recorded for this clonotype. J is TRBJ2-2 and V is TRBV20-1; TRBD1 is a possible D gene (5 bases). Trimming left V 1 base short and J 1 base short, with 10 bases between. The CDR3 length is 15 residues. Germline-derived CDR1 and CDR2 are DFQATT and SNEGSKA (reference sequence). Written as DNA, the CDR3 is TGCAGTGCTAGAGGAGACAGAGGGAACACCGGGGAGCTGTTTTTT. Protein product: CSARGDRGNTGELFF.

In this sample, this clonotype turned up many times. This chain uses TRBV5-6 with TRBJ2-1; D unclear. V was trimmed by 2 bases and J by 7 bases, leaving 16 bases between them. Germline assignment: CDR1 SGHDT and CDR2 YYEEEE. The CDR3 has 15 residues. CDR3 residues: CASSLVAVSRNEQFF. CDR3 nucleotides: TGTGCCAGCAGCTTAGTGGCGGTCTCAAGGAATGAGCAGTTCTTC.

The table lists this clonotype with many counts. This chain connects TRBV20-1 to TRBJ2-1, with 13 bases that match TRBD2. The J segment lost 9 bases and the V segment lost 1 base, leaving 6 bases of the junction unmatched. Looked up from germline, CDR1 is DFQATT and CDR2 is SNEGSKA (reference sequence). The CDR3 has 15 residues. The CDR3 sequence is CSARAAGLAGAEQFF. CDR3 DNA sequence: TGCAGTGCTAGAGCCGCCGGACTAGCGGGAGCTGAGCAGTTCTTC.

The table lists this clonotype with many counts. The rearrangement joins TRBV20-1 to TRBJ1-1, with 7 bases aligning to TRBD1. Germline V gives CDR1 DFQATT, CDR2 SNEGSKA (reference sequence). The CDR3 has 15 amino acids. V lost 5 bases, J lost 3 bases, and 12 bases stayed unmatched. This CDR3 reads CSARTGDRADTEAFF. As DNA, the CDR3 is TGCAGTGCTCGTACGGGTGACAGGGCGGACACTGAAGCTTTCTTT.